This T cell receptor beta chain was captured by sequencing in a study of cytomegalovirus exposure and HLA in healthy donors. The PCR made use of 60 Vbeta and 13 Jbeta primers. Data came from immunoSEQ multiplex PCR; TCRdb stores just in-frame clones and leaves some out. In the table there are around 200,000 clones, approximately 80% of which are singletons. Germline CDR1 SGHNT, CDR2 YENEEA. CDR3 length: 13 amino acids. The clonotype originates from a boy aged 5 to 17 in good health and CMV-seronegative. The chain uses TRBV11-3 and TRBJ2-5, with D possibly matching TRBD2 (5 bases). The DNA matches TRBJ2-7 better at its end, which makes the J call doubtful. The sample comprised PBMCs. The CDR3 DNA follows: TGTGCCAGCAGCTGGGAGTGGACCTACGAGCAGTACTTC. It yields the protein CASSWEWTYEQYF.